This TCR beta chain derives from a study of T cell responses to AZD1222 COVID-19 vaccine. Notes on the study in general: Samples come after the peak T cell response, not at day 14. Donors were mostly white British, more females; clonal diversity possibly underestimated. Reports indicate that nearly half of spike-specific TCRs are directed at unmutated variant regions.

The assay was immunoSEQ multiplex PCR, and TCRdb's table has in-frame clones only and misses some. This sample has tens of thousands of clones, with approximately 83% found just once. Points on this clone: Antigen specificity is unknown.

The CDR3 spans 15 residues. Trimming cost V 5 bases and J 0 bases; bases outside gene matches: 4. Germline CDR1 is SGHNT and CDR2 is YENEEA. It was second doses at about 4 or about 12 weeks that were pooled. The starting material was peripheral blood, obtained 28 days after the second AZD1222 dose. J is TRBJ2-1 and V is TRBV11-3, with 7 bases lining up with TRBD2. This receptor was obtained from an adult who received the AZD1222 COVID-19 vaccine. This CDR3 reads CASSNGLVSYNEQFF. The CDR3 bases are TGTGCCAGCAGCAACGGACTAGTCTCCTACAATGAGCAGTTCTTC.